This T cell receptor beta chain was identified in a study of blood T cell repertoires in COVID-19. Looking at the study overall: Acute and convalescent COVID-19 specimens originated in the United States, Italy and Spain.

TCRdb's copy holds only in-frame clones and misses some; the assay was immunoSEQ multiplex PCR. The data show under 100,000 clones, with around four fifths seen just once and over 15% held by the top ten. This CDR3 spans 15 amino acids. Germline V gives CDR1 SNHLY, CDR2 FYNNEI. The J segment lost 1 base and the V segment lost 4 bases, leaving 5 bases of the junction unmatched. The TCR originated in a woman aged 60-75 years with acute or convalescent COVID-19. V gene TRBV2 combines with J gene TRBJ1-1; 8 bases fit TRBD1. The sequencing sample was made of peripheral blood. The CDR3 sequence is CASSGGQGRNTEAFF. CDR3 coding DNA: TGTGCCAGCAGTGGAGGACAGGGAAGGAACACTGAAGCTTTCTTT.